The source of this T cell receptor beta chain is a study of blood T cell repertoires in COVID-19. Study summary: COVID-19 samples collected from the United States, Italy and Spain covered acute and convalescent phases. The cDNA or gDNA used as material had been derived from T cells, B-cell-depleted T cells, or PBMCs.

As handled by the study authors: It was from reference gene primer amplification that nucleated cell counts were estimated. This table comes from immunoSEQ multiplex PCR, and its TCRdb copy is limited to in-frame clones, with some not included. That table furnishes V, J and clone size, whereas the DNA furnished D and trimming. The sample contains approximately 220,000 clones, about 80% of which appear only once. Each participant's cohort was designated according to participant-reported clinical history. The germline gives CDR1 LNHDA, CDR2 SQIVND (reference sequence). The CDR3 covers 13 residues. With V trimmed by 3 bases and J by 4 bases, 2 bases remained unmatched.

V and J are TRBV19 and TRBJ2-5; 7 nucleotides agree with TRBD1. The source is a woman aged 35 to 49 with acute COVID-19. The specimen sequenced was PBMCs or T cells enriched from blood (not recorded which). The CDR3 DNA reads as TGTGCCAGTAGTATCCGGGACAGAGAGACCCAGTACTTC. Its translation: CASSIRDRETQYF.